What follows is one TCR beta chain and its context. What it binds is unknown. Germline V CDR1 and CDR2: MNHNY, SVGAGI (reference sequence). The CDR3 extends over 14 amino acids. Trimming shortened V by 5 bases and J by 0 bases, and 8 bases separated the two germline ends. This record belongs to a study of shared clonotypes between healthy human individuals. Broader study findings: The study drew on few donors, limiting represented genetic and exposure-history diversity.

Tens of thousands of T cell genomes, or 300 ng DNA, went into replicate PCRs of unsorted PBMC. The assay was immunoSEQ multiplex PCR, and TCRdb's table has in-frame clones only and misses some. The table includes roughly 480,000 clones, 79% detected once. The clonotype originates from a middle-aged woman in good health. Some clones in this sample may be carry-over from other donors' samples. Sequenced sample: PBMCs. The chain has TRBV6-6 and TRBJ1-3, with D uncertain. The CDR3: CASSRHNSGNTIYF. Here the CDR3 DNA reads TGTGCCAGCAGTCGTCACAACTCTGGAAACACCATATATTTT.